Listed below are T cell receptor beta chains from one sample, sequenced in a study of T cell responses to AZD1222 COVID-19 vaccine. Repertoires were generated with immunoSEQ multiplex PCR, while TCRdb's copy carries only in-frame clones and drops some. The repertoire holds about 150,000 clones, roughly nine tenths seen once, with approximately 1.5% in the top ten. Specimen: peripheral blood, collected on day 0 of AZD1222 vaccination. The receptors were gathered from an adult in good health. Each CDR3 is given with its conserved first and last residue. The D gene is left open where the match is weak.

.,TRBV9,TRBJ2-3,CASSVAPHLGDTQYF
TRBD2,TRBV11-2,TRBJ2-7,CASSSRLASAPYEQYF
.,TRBV27,TRBJ2-3,CASRGSPTDTQYF
.,TRBV18,TRBJ2-5,CASSPTTGETQYF
.,TRBV7-2,TRBJ2-1,CASSLDGIKYNEQFF
TRBD1,TRBV7-2,TRBJ2-7,CASSPRTGTYEQYF
.,TRBV7-2,TRBJ1-4,CASSRGGGSEKLFF
.,TRBV7-9,TRBJ2-7,CASTGGTSLQYF
TRBD1,TRBV10-1,TRBJ1-1,CASSGQGPEAFF
TRBD2,TRBV4-3,TRBJ2-3,CASSMRGATDTQYF
.,TRBV13,TRBJ1-4,CASSLGLGYEKLFF
.,TRBV7-2,TRBJ1-1,CASSLDRGSTEAFF
.,TRBV10-1,TRBJ1-1,CASSETQGPNTEAFF
TRBD1,TRBV11-3,TRBJ1-5,CASSRRGERQPQHF
.,TRBV24-1,TRBJ1-4,CATRGGINEKLFF
TRBD1,TRBV5-6,TRBJ1-1,CASSLGHQGQGHTEAFF
.,TRBV5-8,TRBJ2-2,CASSLTGRNTGELFF
.,TRBV7-5,TRBJ1-3,CARSSEHLSSGNTIYF
.,TRBV28,TRBJ1-5,CASHSPGTYLQPQHF
.,TRBV24-1,TRBJ2-5,CATSDFKWTQYF
.,TRBV19,TRBJ2-1,CASTQFPYNEQFF
.,TRBV29-1,TRBJ1-2,CSVEVFNYGYTF
TRBD1,TRBV5-6,TRBJ2-7,CASWPGTGFGEQYF
.,TRBV28,TRBJ2-5,CASIPQQGETQYF
.,TRBV12-3/TRBV12-4,TRBJ2-1,CASSLFFNEQFF
.,TRBV11-2,TRBJ1-4,CASSLGARRWSNEKLFF
.,TRBV6-1,TRBJ2-3,CASSEEGRRLGDTQYF
.,TRBV29-1,TRBJ2-1,CSVDPSLGGGTINEQFF
.,TRBV7-2,TRBJ1-5,CASSSTGHSPQHF
.,TRBV6-2/TRBV6-3,TRBJ1-2,CASSYPTYGYTF
TRBD1,TRBV30,TRBJ2-1,CAWSRGNEQFF
.,TRBV24-1,TRBJ2-1,CATSDLVTPNEQFF
.,TRBV9,TRBJ2-2,CASSLRPTEGELFF
.,TRBV29-1,TRBJ2-5,CSVEPRGQETQYF
TRBD1,TRBV24-1,TRBJ1-5,CATSDQDRESQPQHF
.,TRBV7-2,TRBJ1-2,CASSLKSYSEGGYGYTF
.,TRBV27,TRBJ2-5,CASSLGPVLWGIEETQYF
.,TRBV21-1,TRBJ2-5,CASSKEGARKQETQYF
.,TRBV2,TRBJ1-1,CASSVRTDDTEAFF
TRBD1,TRBV3-1/TRBV3-2,TRBJ1-5,CASSPPEGANSNQPQHF
.,TRBV4-3,TRBJ2-7,CASSQDWGASEYF
TRBD2,TRBV7-9,TRBJ2-5,CASSSGLAGWVETQYF
.,TRBV5-5,TRBJ2-2,CASSLGVGELFF
.,TRBV5-1,TRBJ2-5,CASSLEFGLETQYF
.,TRBV3-1/TRBV3-2,TRBJ2-5,CASSQKLRTAQETQYF
.,TRBV5-1,TRBJ1-2,CASSPRSGYGYTF
.,TRBV7-2,TRBJ2-5,CASSLNGAGVGETQYF